The T cell receptor beta chain described here comes from a study of blood T cell repertoires in COVID-19. The method was immunoSEQ multiplex PCR; TCRdb's version includes in-frame clones alone and lacks a portion of them. The sample contains about 240,000 clones, roughly 90% of which appear only once. Participants' own reports of clinical history determined their cohort assignment. The CDR3 sequence is 15 residues long. This receptor was taken from a man aged 40-50 years who had recovered from COVID-19. The sample taken for sequencing was PBMCs or T cells enriched from blood (not recorded which). The chain carries TRBV1 and TRBJ1-2; the D call of TRBD1 is as the table states it, not checked on the DNA. TRBV1 has pseudogene status. The CDR3 loop reads CTSSPWTVYTYGYTF. The CDR3, as DNA: TGCACCAGCAGCCCCTGGACAGTATATACCTATGGCTACACCTTC.